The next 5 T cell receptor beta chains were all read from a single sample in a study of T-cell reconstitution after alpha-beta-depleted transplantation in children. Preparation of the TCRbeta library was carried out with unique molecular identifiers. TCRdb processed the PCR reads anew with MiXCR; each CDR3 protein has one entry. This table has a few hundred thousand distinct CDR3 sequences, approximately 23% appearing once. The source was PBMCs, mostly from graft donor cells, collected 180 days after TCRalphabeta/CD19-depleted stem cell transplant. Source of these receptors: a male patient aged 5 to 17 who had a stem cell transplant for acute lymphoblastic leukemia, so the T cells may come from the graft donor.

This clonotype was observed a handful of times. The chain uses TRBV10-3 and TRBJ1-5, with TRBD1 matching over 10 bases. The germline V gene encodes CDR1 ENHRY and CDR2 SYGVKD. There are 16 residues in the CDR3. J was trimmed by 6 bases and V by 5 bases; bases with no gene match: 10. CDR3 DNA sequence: TGTGCCATCAGTCGATCGGACAGGGGGTCAAGTCAGCCCCAGCATTTT. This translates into CAISRSDRGSSQPQHF.

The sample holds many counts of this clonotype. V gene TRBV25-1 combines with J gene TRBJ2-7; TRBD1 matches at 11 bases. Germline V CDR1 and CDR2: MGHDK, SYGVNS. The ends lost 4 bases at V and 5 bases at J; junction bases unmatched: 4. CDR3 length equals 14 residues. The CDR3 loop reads CASSGDRGRDEQYF. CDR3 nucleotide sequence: TGTGCCAGCAGTGGGGACAGGGGGAGAGACGAGCAGTACTTC.

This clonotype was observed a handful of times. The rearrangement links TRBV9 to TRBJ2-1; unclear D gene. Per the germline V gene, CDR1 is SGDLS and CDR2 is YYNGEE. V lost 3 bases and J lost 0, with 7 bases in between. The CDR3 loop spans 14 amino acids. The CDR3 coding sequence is TGTGCCAGCAGCGAATCGAGCTCCTACAATGAGCAGTTCTTC. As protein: CASSESSSYNEQFF.

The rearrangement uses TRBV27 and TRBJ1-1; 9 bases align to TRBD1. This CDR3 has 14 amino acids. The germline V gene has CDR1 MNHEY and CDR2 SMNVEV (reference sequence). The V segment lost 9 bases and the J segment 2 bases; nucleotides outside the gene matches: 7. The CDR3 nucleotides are TGTGCCAGTTATGTGACAGGGGGAAACACTGAAGCTTTCTTT. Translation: CASYVTGGNTEAFF.

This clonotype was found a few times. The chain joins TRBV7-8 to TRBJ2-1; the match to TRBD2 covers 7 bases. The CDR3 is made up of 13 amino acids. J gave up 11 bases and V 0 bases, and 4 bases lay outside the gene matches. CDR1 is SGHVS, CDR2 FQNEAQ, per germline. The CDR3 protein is CASSLAEAGKQFF. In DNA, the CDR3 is TGTGCCAGCAGCTTAGCCGAAGCGGGGAAGCAGTTCTTC.